One sample yielded the 28 T cell receptor beta chains listed below, sequenced in a study of ipilimumab plus nivolumab after autologous stem cell transplantation. Clones were sequenced by immunoSEQ multiplex PCR, and TCRdb holds only the in-frame ones, with some missing. Of about 16,000 clones detected, 70% to 90% appear once; the ten largest clones hold roughly 23%. Source: PBMCs, taken in a trial of ipilimumab plus nivolumab as post-transplant consolidation. The receptors were gathered from a male donor with diffuse large B-cell lymphoma.

This clone was counted a single time. This rearrangement joins TRBV7-6 to TRBJ2-7; tentative D call: TRBD2 (5 bases). The V end was cut by 3 bases, the J end by 0 bases, with 9 bases between. This CDR3 spans 14 amino acids. Per germline, CDR1 SGHVS and CDR2 FNYEAQ. CDR3 coding DNA: TGTGCCAGCAGCTTCCTTGGGAGCTCCTACGAGCAGTACTTC. Translating gives CASSFLGSSYEQYF.

The V and J genes are TRBV19 and TRBJ2-1; TRBD1 might be the D (5 bases). V was shortened by 5 bases and J by 8 bases, with 16 bases between the two germline ends. This CDR3 spans 14 amino acids. Germline V CDR1 and CDR2: LNHDA, SQIVND (reference sequence). The CDR3 region has the DNA TGTGCCAGTAGTCGACGGCCAGGGATCGATGAGCAGTTCTTC. Amino acids: CASSRRPGIDEQFF.

The chain joins TRBV15 to TRBJ1-5; D is uncertain. Trimming pared 0 bases from V and 0 bases from J, leaving 6 bases between. CDR3 length: 15 amino acids. Germline CDR1 is LNHNV and CDR2 is YYDKDF (reference sequence). This chain's CDR3 is CATSRDRYSNQPQHF. CDR3 DNA sequence: TGTGCCACCAGCAGAGACAGATATAGCAATCAGCCCCAGCATTTT.

This chain connects TRBV6-1 to TRBJ1-2; D is possibly TRBD1 (5 bases). The germline V gene encodes CDR1 MNHNS and CDR2 SASEGT. Trimming shortened V by 4 bases and J by 2 bases, and 5 bases separated the two germline ends. The CDR3 has 12 amino acids. The CDR3 DNA is TGTGCCAGCAGTGCAGGGAACTATGGCTACACCTTC. Its protein product is CASSAGNYGYTF.

The chain links TRBV9 to TRBJ2-2; D unresolved. This CDR3 contains 15 residues. V lost 4 bases to trimming and J lost 5 bases, with 15 bases between them. Germline loops: CDR1 SGDLS, CDR2 YYNGEE. CDR3 sequence: CASSLEAGGTGELFF. The CDR3 region has the DNA TGTGCCAGCAGCCTAGAGGCAGGTGGGACCGGGGAGCTGTTTTTT.

The chain uses TRBV30 and TRBJ1-1, with D hard to call. CDR1 GTSNPN and CDR2 SVGIG come from the germline V gene (reference sequence). This CDR3 comprises 14 residues. Deletions cut 2 bases from V and 4 bases from J, with 14 bases between. The DNA for the CDR3 is TGTGCCTGGAGTCCACCGACTAGGACCACTGAAGCTTTCTTT. Translating it yields CAWSPPTRTTEAFF.

J is TRBJ2-5 and V is TRBV6-5; 9 bases are a match to TRBD2. The germline V gene has CDR1 MNHEY and CDR2 SVGAGI. This CDR3 spans 15 amino acids. Trimming at V came to 5 bases and at J to 1 base, leaving 5 bases not matched to a gene. The CDR3 DNA reads as TGTGCCAGCAGTAGCGGGGGGCTCCCCCAAGAGACCCAGTACTTC. Translated, it gives CASSSGGLPQETQYF.

The rearrangement joins TRBV19 to TRBJ2-6, with 9 positions matching TRBD2. The CDR3 contains 19 residues. CDR1 LNHDA and CDR2 SQIVND come from the germline V gene (reference sequence). The trim removed 3 bases at V and 0 bases at J, leaving 9 bases unmatched. CDR3 sequence reads: CASSIHLERGVSGANVLTF. In DNA, the CDR3 is TGTGCCAGTAGTATTCACCTCGAGCGGGGGGTCTCTGGGGCCAACGTCCTGACTTTC. Full variable domain (missing parts from reference TRBV19 and TRBJ2-6): DGGITQSPKYLFRKEGQNVTLSCEQNLNHDAMYWYRQDPGQGLRLIYYSQIVNDFQKGDIAEGYSVSREKKESFPLTVTSAQKNPTAFYLCASSIHLERGVSGANVLTFGAGSRLTVL.

The genes are TRBV5-4 and TRBJ1-6; D is possibly TRBD1 (6 bases). Germline V CDR1 and CDR2: SGHNT, YYREEE (reference sequence). V was pared by 3 bases and J by 10 bases, with 14 bases between. The CDR3 extends over 14 amino acids. CDR3 DNA sequence: TGTGCCAGCAGCTATGAAGGGGGTAGATCACCCCTCCACTTT. It specifies CASSYEGGRSPLHF. The complete variable domain, with remaining parts taken from reference TRBV5-4 and TRBJ1-6, reads ETGVTQSPTHLIKTRGQQVTLRCSSQSGHNTVSWYQQALGQGPQFIFQYYREEENGRGNFPPRFSGLQFPNYSSELNVNALELDDSALYLCASSYEGGRSPLHFGNGTRLTVT.

This chain connects TRBV5-8 to TRBJ1-6; D not certain. Germline values: CDR1 SGHTS, CDR2 YDEGEE. This CDR3 is 14 amino acids long. The CDR3 here is CSGSGGLYNSPLHF. In DNA, the CDR3 is TGTTCTGGTTCCGGAGGACTCTATAATTCACCCCTCCACTTT.

The CDR3 loop is CASSLGGGTNTGELFF. Written as DNA, the CDR3 is TGTGCCAGCAGCTTGGGCGGGGGAACGAACACCGGGGAGCTGTTTTTT. The chain employs TRBV5-4 and TRBJ2-2; 7 positions match TRBD2. This CDR3 is 16 amino acids long. After removal of 0 bases from V and 0 bases from J, the junction contained 2 bases not matched to a gene. Germline loops: CDR1 SGHNT, CDR2 YYREEE (reference sequence).

In its sample, this clone was seen a few times. This sequence joins TRBV18 and TRBJ2-2, with D possibly matching TRBD1 (6 bases). Germline V CDR1 and CDR2: KGHSH, LQKENI. Trimming pared 3 bases from V and 1 base from J, leaving 6 bases between. The CDR3 is 14 amino acids. The CDR3 spells CASSPDRNTGELFF. In DNA, the CDR3 is TGTGCCAGCTCACCGGACAGGAACACCGGGGAGCTGTTTTTT. The complete variable domain, with remaining parts taken from reference TRBV18 and TRBJ2-2, reads NAGVMQNPRHLVRRRGQEARLRCSPMKGHSHVYWYRQLPEEGLKFMVYLQKENIIDESGMPKERFSAEFPKEGPSILRIQQVVRGDSAAYFCASSPDRNTGELFFGEGSRLTVL.

This clone came up once. CDR3: CASSSRTGPTNYGYTF. CDR3 sequence (DNA): TGTGCCAGCAGCTCAAGGACAGGACCCACTAACTATGGCTACACCTTC. The chain carries TRBV13 and TRBJ1-2; 7 bases match TRBD1. V shed 4 bases and J 0 bases; nucleotides not matched to a gene: 8. CDR3 size: 16 residues. CDR1 PRHDT and CDR2 FYEKMQ come from the germline V gene (reference sequence).

This clone came up a few times. This chain links TRBV4-2 with TRBJ1-6; D is unclear. The V and J ends lost 0 bases and 5 bases respectively, with 5 bases between them. This CDR3 has 14 amino acids. The germline gives CDR1 LGHNA, CDR2 YNFKEQ. The CDR3 sequence: CASSQERDNSPLHF. DNA for the CDR3: TGTGCCAGCAGCCAAGAGAGGGATAATTCACCCCTCCACTTT.

The rearrangement links TRBV21-1 to TRBJ1-2; TRBD1 was called by the table and not checked on the DNA. TRBV21-1 is designated a pseudogene. The CDR3 is made up of 16 amino acids. DNA for the CDR3: TGTGCCAGCAGCAAAGCGCGGGACAGGGGACTGGGGGGCTACACCTTC. Translation gives CASSKARDRGLGGYTF.

The CDR3 DNA reads as TGTGCCAGCAGTAAAACGACTAGTCGGGGTGAGCAGTTCTTC. Amino acid sequence: CASSKTTSRGEQFF. The chain uses TRBV6-5 and TRBJ2-1; tentative D call: TRBD2 (6 bases). The CDR3 is 14 amino acids. Germline V lookup: CDR1 MNHEY, CDR2 SVGAGI. Trimming left V 5 bases short and J 9 bases short, with 17 bases between.

This clone was detected a few times. This rearrangement joins TRBV9 to TRBJ1-1; 9 bases align to TRBD1. There are 15 residues in the CDR3. The germline V gene encodes CDR1 SGDLS and CDR2 YYNGEE. V was pared by 2 bases and J by 4 bases, with 6 bases of the junction left unmatched. CDR3 DNA: TGTGCCAGCAGCGTGAGTGGGACAGGGACCACTGAAGCTTTCTTT. Protein sequence: CASSVSGTGTTEAFF.

Here the CDR3 DNA reads TGCGCCAGCAGCTTGGAAGGGGGGTACTACGAGCAGTACTTC. The encoded protein is CASSLEGGYYEQYF. The chain couples TRBV5-1 to TRBJ2-7, with D perhaps given as TRBD1 or TRBD2 (6 bases each). Trimming took off 0 bases at V and 3 bases at J, with 10 bases between the two ends. CDR1 and CDR2 from the germline V gene are SGHRS and YFSETQ. There are 14 residues in the CDR3.

This chain joins TRBV7-9 and TRBJ1-2, with 7 bases that match TRBD1. Germline CDR1 reads SEHNR; CDR2 reads FQNEAQ (reference sequence). With 5 bases clipped from V and 9 bases from J, the junction kept 9 bases outside the gene matches. The CDR3 contains 13 residues. Here the CDR3 reads CASSTETGLRYTF. The CDR3 DNA reads TGTGCCAGCAGCACAGAGACAGGGCTGCGCTACACCTTC.

CDR3: CASSRADRVYTGELFF. The CDR3 bases are TGTGCCAGCAGCCGAGCGGACAGGGTTTACACCGGGGAGCTGTTTTTT. The V and J genes are TRBV7-8 and TRBJ2-2, with 8 positions matching TRBD1. This CDR3 comprises 16 residues. V lost 5 bases and J lost 3; bases outside the gene matches: 8. Germline V gene sequence: CDR1 SGHVS, CDR2 FQNEAQ. The complete variable domain, with remaining parts taken from reference TRBV7-8 and TRBJ2-2, reads GAGVSQSPRYKVAKRGQDVALRCDPISGHVSLFWYQQALGQGPEFLTYFQNEAQLDKSGLPSDRFFAERPEGSVSTLKIQRTQQEDSAVYLCASSRADRVYTGELFFGEGSRLTVL.

As regards this clone: It is likely a read error: a sequence one base away is far more abundant. V is TRBV5-6 and J is TRBJ2-7; 12 bases are a match to TRBD2. J was trimmed by 2 bases and V by 5 bases; bases with no gene match: 11. CDR3 length: 17 amino acids. Germline V gene data show CDR1 as SGHDT and CDR2 as YYEEEE. Written as DNA, the CDR3 is TGTGCCAGCAGTTGGACTAGCGGGGCCACGGCCCCCTACGAGCAGTACTTC. This codes for CASSWTSGATAPYEQYF.

This chain links TRBV4-1 with TRBJ2-1; 8 bases agree with TRBD2. The CDR3 consists of 18 residues. From germline, CDR1 is MGHRA and CDR2 YSYEKL. Losses at the gene ends were 1 base for V and 4 bases for J; bases not matched to a gene: 12. CDR3 sequence reads: CASSQGLLSASGYNEQFF. CDR3 nucleotide sequence: TGCGCCAGCAGCCAAGGACTTCTTTCGGCTAGCGGGTACAATGAGCAGTTCTTC.

The chain links TRBV5-1 to TRBJ2-5; D may correspond to TRBD1 or TRBD2 (5 bases each). The CDR3 has 16 residues. Trimming removed 2 bases at V and 1 base at J, with 15 bases between. The germline CDR1 and CDR2 sequences are SGHRS and YFSETQ. The CDR3 loop is CASSFGAGSAQETQYF. The CDR3 DNA is TGCGCCAGCAGCTTCGGGGCAGGGTCCGCCCAAGAGACCCAGTACTTC.

The chain is built from TRBV29-1 and TRBJ1-2; D gene unclear. The V gene's germline CDR1 is SQVTM and CDR2 ANQGSEA. The CDR3 runs 15 residues. The V and J ends lost 4 bases and 8 bases respectively, with 23 bases between them. For the CDR3, the DNA is TGCAGCGTTGTAGTGAATTCGATGGGTATGGGAGGCTACACCTTC. It codes for CSVVVNSMGMGGYTF.

The chain recombines TRBV11-1 with TRBJ2-3, with no clear D. CDR3 length: 15 residues. Trimming took off 5 bases at V and 2 bases at J, with 14 bases between the two ends. Germline V lookup: CDR1 SGHAT, CDR2 FQDESV (reference sequence). This CDR3 is CASSRGSPYTDTQYF. The CDR3 bases are TGTGCCAGCAGCCGTGGATCCCCTTACACAGATACGCAGTATTTT. The full variable domain, in which reference TRBV11-1 and TRBJ2-3 provide the parts outside the CDR3, is EAEVAQSPRYKITEKSQAVAFWCDPISGHATLYWYRQILGQGPELLVQFQDESVVDDSQLPKDRFSAERLKGVDSTLKIQPAELGDSAMYLCASSRGSPYTDTQYFGPGTRLTVL.

The V and J genes are TRBV10-3 and TRBJ1-1; D is perhaps TRBD1 (5 bases). Germline CDR1 is ENHRY and CDR2 is SYGVKD. The CDR3 has 16 amino acids. The V and J ends lost 10 bases and 4 bases respectively, with 25 bases between them. The CDR3 DNA reads TGTGCCACCCGTCGAGTGGGAGTAGACAGTGGCACTGAAGCTTTCTTT. Translated, it gives CATRRVGVDSGTEAFF.

CDR3 in amino acids: CASSPRDGQETQYF. Written as DNA, the CDR3 is TGTGCCAGCAGCCCCCGGGACGGCCAAGAGACCCAGTACTTC. The chain links TRBV5-4 to TRBJ2-5, with D perhaps matching TRBD1 or TRBD2 (5 bases each). CDR1 SGHNT and CDR2 YYREEE come from the germline V gene (reference sequence). V gave up 4 bases and J gave up 1 base, with 11 bases separating them. This CDR3 contains 14 residues.

The chain couples TRBV6-5 to TRBJ2-3; weak D call: TRBD1 (5 bases). Trimming took off 8 bases at V and 1 base at J, with 13 bases between the two ends. CDR3 size: 14 residues. Germline loops: CDR1 MNHEY, CDR2 SVGAGI. CDR3 bases: TGTGCCAGCCGTCAGGGTGCTCGCACAGATACGCAGTATTTT. Residues: CASRQGARTDTQYF.